These T cell receptor beta chains were read from a single sample in a study of early T cells in non-severe SARS-CoV-2 infection. TCRdb reprocessed the 5' RACE reads with MiXCR, giving one entry per CDR3 protein. The sample holds about 35,000 distinct CDR3 sequences, around 5.1% seen once. Material: whole blood, obtained at baseline. The receptors shown here come from an adult who was a healthcare worker with PCR-confirmed SARS-CoV-2 infection or an uninfected control (not recorded which). Both conserved end residues are trimmed from each CDR3. For some rows the clone size is stated as once, few or many, or as a class when expanded; others skip it.

V gene	clone size	J gene	CDR3 protein
TRBV5-6	few	TRBJ2-7	ASSDSGRLYEQY
TRBV5-4	many	TRBJ2-7	ASSLEAHEQY
TRBV3-1	many	TRBJ2-5	ASSEPPAQY
TRBV30	many	TRBJ2-7	AWSDLYEQY
TRBV7-9	NA	TRBJ2-1	ASSLAWGEQF
TRBV10-3	many	TRBJ2-1	AISVEVAGHNEQF
TRBV29-1	few	TRBJ2-3	SVWRDTQY
TRBV4-3	few	TRBJ2-7	ASSPQGGYEQY
TRBV12-3/TRBV12-4	many	TRBJ1-1	ASSLARQGQAF
TRBV4-3	many	TRBJ2-5	ASSQDLSSGQTQY
TRBV19	NA	TRBJ2-6	ASNSGLSSGANVLT
TRBV20-1	NA	TRBJ2-1	SASRGGQF
TRBV7-2	many	TRBJ2-3	ASSLGLAGGDTQY
TRBV5-4	NA	TRBJ2-7	ASRADRPLSYEQY
TRBV3-1	many	TRBJ2-7	ASSQRGYEQY
TRBV6-5	many	TRBJ1-5	ASSYGTGGPQH
TRBV29-1	NA	TRBJ2-5	SANPLYQETQY
TRBV7-9	many	TRBJ1-5	ASSLAGSNQPQH
TRBV12-3/TRBV12-4	many	TRBJ2-1	ASSPKGESRRNEQF
TRBV5-1	many	TRBJ2-1	ASSLTRDEQF
TRBV28	many	TRBJ2-7	ASKNPGQGPYEQY
TRBV7-2	many	TRBJ2-7	ASSFGWGSNGYEQY
TRBV29-1	many	TRBJ2-1	SVEDLQGLGGSSYNEQF
TRBV7-8	many	TRBJ2-7	ASSSSAGRNEQY
TRBV10-2	many	TRBJ1-5	ASSERRGGSNQPQH
TRBV7-9	many	TRBJ2-1	ASSLGQGQDEQF
TRBV12-3/TRBV12-4	many	TRBJ2-1	ASSWGSSYNEQF
TRBV30	many	TRBJ2-7	AWMSGGPHEQY
TRBV24-1	many	TRBJ2-1	ATGTSGSGEQF
TRBV6-1	medium-sized	TRBJ1-5	ASSAEDRNSNQPQH
TRBV5-1	many	TRBJ2-5	ASSPEAKETQY
TRBV20-1	many	TRBJ2-3	SAREPRGTTDTQY
TRBV12-3/TRBV12-4	many	TRBJ1-2	ASSLEGHGYT
TRBV18	few	TRBJ2-7	ASSPRQRGGLEQY
TRBV7-2	many	TRBJ2-3	ASSLDRDTQY
TRBV6-1	many	TRBJ1-5	ASRDGQGQRQPQH
TRBV18	many	TRBJ2-2	ASSPGRDVSGELF
TRBV18	many	TRBJ1-4	ASSPVGEPNEKLF
TRBV6-1	many	TRBJ1-5	ASRRPPGQGARSNQPQH
TRBV12-3/TRBV12-4	many	TRBJ1-5	ASSPAQGNNQPQH
TRBV7-2	many	TRBJ1-6	ASSLEGSSSPLH
TRBV7-3	few	TRBJ1-2	ASSFSGDYGYT
TRBV29-1	NA	TRBJ2-3	SVRSTDTQY
TRBV20-1	many	TRBJ1-3	SADQGTSGNTIY
TRBV20-1	many	TRBJ1-4	SASGSRSPNEKLF